This TCR beta chain was identified in a study of CD8+CD57+ T cells in acquired aplastic anemia. Study-level information: Sorted CD4+ and CD8+ cells gave a mean 3.2 ug DNA, range roughly 0.18 to 30 ug.

All patients picked for sequencing had shown, by flow cytometry, an expansion of CD8+CD57+ cells. In its sample, this clonotype was seen a few times. V gave up 4 bases and J gave up 4 bases, with 8 bases separating them. CDR1 and CDR2 (germline): SGHRS, YFSETQ. This CDR3 comprises 12 residues. Genomic DNA templated the TCR beta VDJ and CDR3 profiling. TCRdb called the reads again in MiXCR, with one record for every CDR3 protein. The data hold about 190,000 distinct CDR3 sequences, with 48% observed a single time. The specimen was sorted CD4+, CD8+, or CD8+CD57+ T cells (not recorded which) from PBMCs. The receptor comes from a human donor with aplastic anemia. The chain uses TRBV5-1 and TRBJ1-2, with D perhaps matching TRBD1 (5 bases). The CDR3 loop reads CASSQGTYGYTF. CDR3 nucleotides: TGCGCCAGCAGCCAGGGAACCTATGGCTACACCTTC.